This T cell receptor (beta chain) was observed in a study of T cells in Graves' hyperthyroidism and ophthalmopathy. About the study: Peripheral blood draws took place at initial diagnosis, ahead of any treatment.

Study outcomes and limitations: The authors' 13 V-J model separated ophthalmopathy from stable hyperthyroidism.

Every diagnosis used clinical symptoms, serum thyroxine and TRAb, thyroid ultrasound and orbital computed tomography. Amplified TCR beta CDR3 regions came from RNA transcripts. TCR CDR3 regions were first amplified by RT-PCR with HTBI primers. TCRdb re-analysed the multiplex PCR reads in MiXCR, keeping a single row per CDR3 protein. The table shows a few hundred thousand distinct CDR3 sequences, with approximately 18% occurring only once. This clonotype has ten or more counts. Its specificity is not known. V was clipped by 3 bases and J by 4 bases; unmatched bases: 5. Germline V CDR1 and CDR2: MNHNS, SASEGT. The length of the CDR3 is 14 residues.

V is TRBV6-1 and J is TRBJ2-5, with 7 bases fitting TRBD1. The receptor's source is a man between 18 and 35 years old with Graves' ophthalmopathy. The specimen sequenced was blood. The CDR3 here is CASSDTGVRETQYF. The CDR3 coding sequence is TGTGCCAGCAGTGATACAGGGGTTCGAGAGACCCAGTACTTC.